The clone carrying this TCR beta chain was counted between two and nine times. The germline V gene encodes CDR1 SGHVS and CDR2 FQNEAQ. The CDR3 extends over 14 amino acids. The V gene lost 0 bases and the J gene lost 0 bases, with 4 bases spanning the gap. The T cells that were sequenced for TCR beta were CD8+ and CD4+ cells from blood. These data belong to a study of CD8 T cells in Susac syndrome. It was with random hexamers that roughly 0.45 to 1 ug RNA was reverse transcribed. immunoSEQ multiplex PCR amplified TCR beta CDR3 across 54 Vbeta, 13 Jbeta. From the immunoSEQ multiplex PCR reads, TCRdb called clonotypes with MiXCR, one entry per CDR3 protein. The sample carries about 130,000 distinct CDR3 sequences, about 90% recorded once.

V and J are TRBV7-8 and TRBJ2-3, with D hard to call. This clonotype originated in a human donor with multiple sclerosis. The sample taken for sequencing was CD8+ T cells from PBMCs. The DNA for the CDR3 is TGTGCCAGCAGCTTAGCCTCTAGCACAGATACGCAGTATTTT. This translates into CASSLASSTDTQYF.